These 16 T cell receptor beta chains were all obtained from the same sample, sequenced in a study of T-cell memory formation after mild COVID-19 (dated by TCRdb to about 2021). Receptors were amplified or captured by 5' RACE. The reads were generated on an Illumina NovaSeq 6000. In-frame beta chains were kept once TCRdb had trimmed the public reads at Q25 with fastp and called clones with MiXCR. Every CDR3 protein is listed once, alongside the most common genes and DNA of its rows. In this sample the table shows roughly 190,000 distinct CDR3 sequences, 27% of which occur a single time. The ten largest make up approximately 10% of the sample. Sequencing used PBMCs or a T cell subset sorted from them (not recorded which). The receptors were sampled from an adult woman who had mild COVID-19 (a few samples of this study predate the infection). The sample titles of this study are shuffled in the database, so cell type and time point are left out; the donor was told from shared clones.

A few counts support this clonotype. This chain joins TRBV24-1 and TRBJ2-1; D remains ambiguous. The ends were cut back, 2 bases at V and 3 bases at J, with 16 bases in the middle. CDR3 length: 17 amino acids. The V gene's germline CDR1 is KGHDR and CDR2 SFDVKD. The CDR3 DNA reads TGTGCCACCAGTGATTCATCGAGACTCATAAACTACAATGAGCAGTTCTTC. Translating gives CATSDSSRLINYNEQFF.

This clonotype has only one observation. CDR3 sequence: CASSQGIKRKSTDTQYF. CDR3 sequence (DNA): TGTGCCAGCAGCCAAGGAATAAAGCGGAAAAGCACAGATACGCAGTATTTT. V and J are TRBV14 and TRBJ2-3; perhaps TRBD2 as D (5 bases). This CDR3 has 17 amino acids. Germline values: CDR1 SGHDN, CDR2 FVKESK. Trimming left V 1 base short and J 0 bases short, with 14 bases between.

The chain links TRBV18 to TRBJ1-3; tentative D call: TRBD1 (5 bases). Germline CDR1 KGHSH, CDR2 LQKENI. The CDR3 has 14 residues. V shed 3 bases and J shed 2 bases, with 8 bases lying between them. CDR3 bases: TGTGCCAGCTCACCCGGGACGGCTGGAAACACCATATATTTT. Amino acid sequence: CASSPGTAGNTIYF.

This clonotype was seen a handful of times. The chain carries TRBV12-3 or TRBV12-4 and TRBJ1-5, with D perhaps matching TRBD1 (5 bases). Trimming removed 7 bases from V and 4 bases from J, with 11 bases in between. The CDR3 is 13 amino acids. CDR3 sequence: CASKRGQNQPQHF. In DNA form, the CDR3 reads TGTGCCAGCAAAAGGGGTCAGAATCAGCCCCAGCATTTT.

The chain employs TRBV6-1 and TRBJ2-3; 8 bases fit TRBD2. Germline CDR1 MNHNS, CDR2 SASEGT. V lost 4 bases to trimming and J lost 4 bases; unmatched junction nucleotides: 7. The CDR3 loop spans 15 amino acids. The CDR3 region has the DNA TGTGCCAGCAGTGCGAGCGGGGGTAGCGCAGATACGCAGTATTTT. Translation gives CASSASGGSADTQYF.

Only a few counts were recorded for this clonotype. The chain has TRBV29-1 and TRBJ2-1, with D tentatively TRBD2 (5 bases). Germline CDR1 and CDR2: SQVTM and ANQGSEA. V gave up 1 base and J gave up 12 bases, with 13 bases separating them. The CDR3 spans 12 residues. In DNA, the CDR3 is TGCAGCGTTGAAGGTGTGGGTCGGGGGCAGTTCTTC. Protein product: CSVEGVGRGQFF.

There are a few counts of this clonotype. The chain carries TRBV3-1 and TRBJ2-7; D might be TRBD1 (6 bases). V shed 0 bases and J shed 3 bases, with 12 bases lying between them. The CDR3 is made up of 15 amino acids. Per germline, CDR1 LGHDT and CDR2 YNNKEL (reference sequence). The CDR3 DNA is TGTGCCAGCAGCCAAGAACAGGGTTGGAACTACGAGCAGTACTTC. As protein: CASSQEQGWNYEQYF.

This clonotype was recorded only once. The chain is built from TRBV19 and TRBJ2-3; D is possibly TRBD2 (5 bases). Germline V gene data show CDR1 as LNHDA and CDR2 as SQIVND (reference sequence). The ends were cut back, 5 bases at V and 1 base at J, with 13 bases in the middle. This CDR3 has 15 amino acids. In DNA form, the CDR3 reads TGTGCCAGTAGTTTAGGTCCCGGGGGCACAGATACGCAGTATTTT. Translation: CASSLGPGGTDTQYF.

In its sample, this clonotype was seen a few times. The J gene is TRBJ2-3, the V gene TRBV10-3; 11 bases are a match to TRBD2. V lost 6 bases to trimming and J lost 5 bases; unmatched junction nucleotides: 4. Looked up from germline, CDR1 is ENHRY and CDR2 is SYGVKD. The CDR3 is 14 amino acids. The CDR3 sequence is CAISPGTSGDTQYF. Written as DNA, the CDR3 is TGTGCCATCAGCCCAGGGACTAGCGGAGATACGCAGTATTTT.

This clonotype was observed a few times. The rearrangement joins TRBV10-3 to TRBJ2-3; no definite D call. The length of the CDR3 is 13 residues. The V gene's germline CDR1 is ENHRY and CDR2 SYGVKD. The ends were cut back, 6 bases at V and 0 bases at J, with 7 bases in the middle. CDR3 sequence: CAIRVGSTDTQYF. The CDR3, as DNA: TGTGCCATCAGGGTTGGGAGCACAGATACGCAGTATTTT.

V and J are TRBV13 and TRBJ2-7; D may be TRBD2 (5 bases). Germline lookup yields CDR1 PRHDT and CDR2 FYEKMQ (reference sequence). This CDR3 contains 14 residues. V lost 5 bases and J 5 bases, leaving 16 bases between the germline ends. The CDR3 sequence is CASSEGPRGDEQYF. CDR3 in DNA: TGTGCCAGCAGCGAAGGGCCCCGGGGAGACGAGCAGTACTTC.

This clonotype was observed a handful of times. This sequence joins TRBV15 and TRBJ2-2; D uncertain. This CDR3 spans 14 amino acids. Germline V lookup: CDR1 LNHNV, CDR2 YYDKDF (reference sequence). V dropped 0 bases and J dropped 5 bases, with 7 bases sitting between them. The CDR3 nucleotides read TGTGCCACCAGCAGAGATCAATCAACCGGGGAGCTGTTTTTT. Amino acid sequence: CATSRDQSTGELFF.

This clonotype was detected only a few times. The chain has TRBV6-6 and TRBJ2-1; tentatively, D is TRBD1 (6 bases). V lost 1 base, J lost 10 bases, and 17 bases lay in between. Germline V CDR1 and CDR2: MNHNY, SVGAGI (reference sequence). This CDR3 is 15 amino acids long. CDR3 coding DNA: TGTGCCAGCAGTTACTTGGGGACAACGGAGGCAGAGCAGTTCTTC. It specifies CASSYLGTTEAEQFF.

This clonotype has a count of ten or more. The CDR3 spells CASSLGYGYTF. In DNA, the CDR3 is TGTGCCAGCAGTTTGGGCTATGGCTACACCTTC. This chain connects TRBV12-3 or TRBV12-4 to TRBJ1-2; D is unresolved. The CDR3 is 11 amino acids. With 3 bases removed from V and 4 bases from J, the gap between germline ends came to 3 bases.

This clonotype came up a few times. V and J are TRBV5-1 and TRBJ1-6; D is unclear. Trimming left V 4 bases short and J 9 bases short, with 14 bases between. CDR1 is SGHRS, CDR2 YFSETQ, per germline. This CDR3 region has 14 residues. CDR3 sequence (DNA): TGCGCCAGCAGCCCGCAGGCATCCCCTTCACCCCTCCACTTT. Protein: CASSPQASPSPLHF. Supplemented by reference TRBV5-1 and TRBJ1-6, the full variable domain reads KAGVTQTPRYLIKTRGQQVTLSCSPISGHRSVSWYQQTPGQGLQFLFEYFSETQRNKGNFPGRFSGRQFSNSRSEMNVSTLELGDSALYLCASSPQASPSPLHFGNGTRLTVT.

This clonotype was seen a few times. The gene calls are TRBV7-9 and TRBJ1-2, with 12 bases lining up with TRBD1. This CDR3 is 15 amino acids long. The germline V gene has CDR1 SEHNR and CDR2 FQNEAQ (reference sequence). Trimming took 4 bases from V and 4 from J; bases not matched to a gene: 4. CDR3 residues: CASSSGQGAIYGYTF. The CDR3 nucleotides read TGTGCCAGCAGCTCGGGACAGGGGGCTATCTATGGCTACACCTTC.